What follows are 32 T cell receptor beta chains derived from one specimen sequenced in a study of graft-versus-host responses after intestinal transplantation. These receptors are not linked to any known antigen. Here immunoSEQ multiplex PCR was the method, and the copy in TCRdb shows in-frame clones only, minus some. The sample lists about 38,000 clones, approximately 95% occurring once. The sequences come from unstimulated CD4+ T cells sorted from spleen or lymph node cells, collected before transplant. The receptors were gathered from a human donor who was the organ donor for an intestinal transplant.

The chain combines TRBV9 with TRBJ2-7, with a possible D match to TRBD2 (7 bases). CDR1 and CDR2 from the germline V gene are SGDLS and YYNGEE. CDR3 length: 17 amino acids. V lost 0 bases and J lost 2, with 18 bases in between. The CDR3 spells CASSVGPGTGGPYEQYF. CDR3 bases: TGTGCCAGCAGCGTAGGTCCGGGGACCGGGGGGCCCTACGAGCAGTACTTC.

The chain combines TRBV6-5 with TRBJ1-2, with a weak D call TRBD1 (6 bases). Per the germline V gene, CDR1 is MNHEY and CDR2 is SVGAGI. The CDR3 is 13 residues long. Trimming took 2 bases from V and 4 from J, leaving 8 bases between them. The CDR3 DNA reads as TGTGCCAGCAGTTACGGGGGCAGCTATGGCTACACCTTC. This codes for CASSYGGSYGYTF.

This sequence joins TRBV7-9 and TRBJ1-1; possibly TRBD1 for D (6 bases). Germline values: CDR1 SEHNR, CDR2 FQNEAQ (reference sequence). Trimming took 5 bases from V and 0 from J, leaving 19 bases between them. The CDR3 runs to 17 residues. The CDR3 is CASSHPRTAQMNTEAFF. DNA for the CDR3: TGTGCCAGCAGCCATCCCAGGACAGCCCAGATGAACACTGAAGCTTTCTTT. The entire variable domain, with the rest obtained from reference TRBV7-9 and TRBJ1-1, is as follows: DTGVSQNPRHKITKRGQNVTFRCDPISEHNRLYWYRQTLGQGPEFLTYFQNEAQLEKSRLLSDRFSAERPKGSFSTLEIQRTEQGDSAMYLCASSHPRTAQMNTEAFFGQGTRLTVV.

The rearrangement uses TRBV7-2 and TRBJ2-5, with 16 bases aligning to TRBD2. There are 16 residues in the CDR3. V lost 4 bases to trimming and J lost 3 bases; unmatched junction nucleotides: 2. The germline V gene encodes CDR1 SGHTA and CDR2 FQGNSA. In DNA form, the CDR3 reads TGTGCCAGCAGCTCCGGGACTAGCGGGGGGGAAGAGACCCAGTACTTC. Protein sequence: CASSSGTSGGEETQYF.

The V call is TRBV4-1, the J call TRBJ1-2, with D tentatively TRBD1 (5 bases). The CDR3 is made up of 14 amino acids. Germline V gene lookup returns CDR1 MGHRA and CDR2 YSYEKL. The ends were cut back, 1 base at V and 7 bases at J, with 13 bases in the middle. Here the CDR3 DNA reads TGCGCCAGCAGCCAAGGGGGCGGTTCGGGTGGCTACACCTTC. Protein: CASSQGGGSGGYTF.

The CDR3 region is CASSGSRWGARYEQYF. The CDR3 DNA follows: TGTGCCAGCAGTGGATCCCGTTGGGGGGCCAGGTACGAGCAGTACTTC. The chain carries TRBV6-1 and TRBJ2-7, with D tentatively TRBD1 or TRBD2 (6 bases each). CDR3 length: 16 residues. V gave up 4 bases and J gave up 4 bases, with 20 bases separating them. Germline assignment: CDR1 MNHNS and CDR2 SASEGT.

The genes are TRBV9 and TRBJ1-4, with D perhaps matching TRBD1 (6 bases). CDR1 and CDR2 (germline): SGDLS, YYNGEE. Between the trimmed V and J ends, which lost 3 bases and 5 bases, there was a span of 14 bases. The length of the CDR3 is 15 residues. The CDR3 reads CASSEMTGENEKLFF. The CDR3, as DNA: TGTGCCAGCAGCGAGATGACAGGAGAGAATGAAAAACTGTTTTTT.

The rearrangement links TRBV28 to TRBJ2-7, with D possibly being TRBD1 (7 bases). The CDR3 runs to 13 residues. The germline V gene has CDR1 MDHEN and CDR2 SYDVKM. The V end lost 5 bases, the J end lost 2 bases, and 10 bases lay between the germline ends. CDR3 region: CASSQGGAYEQYF. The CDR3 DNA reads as TGTGCCAGCAGTCAGGGGGGTGCCTACGAGCAGTACTTC.

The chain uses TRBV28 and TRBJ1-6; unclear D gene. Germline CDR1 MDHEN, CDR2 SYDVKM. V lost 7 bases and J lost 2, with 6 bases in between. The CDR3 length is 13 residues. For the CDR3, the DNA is TGTGCCAGCAATCGCGCCTATAATTCACCCCTCCACTTT. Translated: CASNRAYNSPLHF. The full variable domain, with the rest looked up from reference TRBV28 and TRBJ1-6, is DVKVTQSSRYLVKRTGEKVFLECVQDMDHENMFWYRQDPGLGLRLIYFSYDVKMKEKGDIPEGYSVSREKKERFSLILESASTNQTSMYLCASNRAYNSPLHFGNGTRLTVT.

The CDR3 DNA reads TGTGCCAGTAGTATCCGACAGGGGGCTAACACCGGGGAGCTGTTTTTT. Protein sequence: CASSIRQGANTGELFF. The chain links TRBV19 to TRBJ2-2, with 10 bases aligning to TRBD1. CDR1 LNHDA and CDR2 SQIVND come from the germline V gene (reference sequence). The CDR3 consists of 16 residues. V shed 3 bases and J 2 bases; nucleotides not matched to a gene: 3.

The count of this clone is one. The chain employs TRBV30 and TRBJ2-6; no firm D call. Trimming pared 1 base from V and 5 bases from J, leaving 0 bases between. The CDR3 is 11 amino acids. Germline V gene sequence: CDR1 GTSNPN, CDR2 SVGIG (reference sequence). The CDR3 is CAWSGANVLTF. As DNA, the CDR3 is TGTGCCTGGAGTGGGGCCAACGTCCTGACTTTC.

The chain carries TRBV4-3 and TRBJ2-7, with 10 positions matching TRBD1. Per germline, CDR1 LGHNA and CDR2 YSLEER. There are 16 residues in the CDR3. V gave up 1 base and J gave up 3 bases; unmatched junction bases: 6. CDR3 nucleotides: TGCGCCAGCAGCCAAGCGATAGGACAGGGGGACTACGAGCAGTACTTC. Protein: CASSQAIGQGDYEQYF.

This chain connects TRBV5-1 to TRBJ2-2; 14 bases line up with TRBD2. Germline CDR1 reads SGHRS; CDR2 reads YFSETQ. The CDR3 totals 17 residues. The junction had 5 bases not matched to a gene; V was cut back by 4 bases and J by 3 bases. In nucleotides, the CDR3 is TGCGCCAGCAGCAGGACTAGCGGGGGGAGTTACACCGGGGAGCTGTTTTTT. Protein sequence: CASSRTSGGSYTGELFF.

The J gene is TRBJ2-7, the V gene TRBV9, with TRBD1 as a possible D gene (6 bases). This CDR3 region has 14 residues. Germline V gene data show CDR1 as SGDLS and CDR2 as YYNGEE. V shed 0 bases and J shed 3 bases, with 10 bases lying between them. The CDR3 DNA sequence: TGTGCCAGCAGCGTAGCTGGCAGGGGCTACGAGCAGTACTTC. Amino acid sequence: CASSVAGRGYEQYF.

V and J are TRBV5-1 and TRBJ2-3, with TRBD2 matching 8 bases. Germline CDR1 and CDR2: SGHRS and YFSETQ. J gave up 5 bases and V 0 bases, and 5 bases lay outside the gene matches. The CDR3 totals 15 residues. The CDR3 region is CASSLVGGGKDTQYF. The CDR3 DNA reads TGCGCCAGCAGCTTGGTCGGGGGGGGCAAAGATACGCAGTATTTT.

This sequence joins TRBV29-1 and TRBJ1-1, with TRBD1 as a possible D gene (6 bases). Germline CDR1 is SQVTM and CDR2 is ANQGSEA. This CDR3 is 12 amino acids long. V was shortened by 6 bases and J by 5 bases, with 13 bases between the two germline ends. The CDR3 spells CSVGGPLTEAFF. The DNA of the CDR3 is TGCAGCGTCGGGGGCCCTTTAACTGAAGCTTTCTTT.

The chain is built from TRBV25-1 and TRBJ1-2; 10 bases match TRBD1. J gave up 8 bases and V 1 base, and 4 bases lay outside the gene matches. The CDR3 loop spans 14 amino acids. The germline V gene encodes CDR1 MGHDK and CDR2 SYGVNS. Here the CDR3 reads CASSEFQDRGGYTF. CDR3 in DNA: TGTGCCAGCAGTGAATTTCAGGACAGGGGGGGCTACACCTTC.

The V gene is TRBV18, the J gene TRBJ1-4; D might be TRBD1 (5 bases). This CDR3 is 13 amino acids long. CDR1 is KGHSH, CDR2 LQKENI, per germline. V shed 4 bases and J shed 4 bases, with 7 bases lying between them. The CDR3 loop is CASSRDSNEKLFF. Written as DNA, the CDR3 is TGTGCCAGCTCACGCGACAGTAATGAAAAACTGTTTTTT.

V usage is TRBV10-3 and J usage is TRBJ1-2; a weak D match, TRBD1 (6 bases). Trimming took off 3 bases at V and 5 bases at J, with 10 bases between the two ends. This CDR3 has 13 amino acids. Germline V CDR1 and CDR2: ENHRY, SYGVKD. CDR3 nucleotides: TGTGCCATCAGTGACCTAGGGGGATATGGCTACACCTTC. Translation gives CAISDLGGYGYTF.

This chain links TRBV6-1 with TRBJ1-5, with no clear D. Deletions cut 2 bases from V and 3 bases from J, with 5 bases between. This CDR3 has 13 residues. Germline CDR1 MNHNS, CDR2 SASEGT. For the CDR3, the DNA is TGTGCCAGCAGTGAAAACCCCAATCAGCCCCAGCATTTT. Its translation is CASSENPNQPQHF.

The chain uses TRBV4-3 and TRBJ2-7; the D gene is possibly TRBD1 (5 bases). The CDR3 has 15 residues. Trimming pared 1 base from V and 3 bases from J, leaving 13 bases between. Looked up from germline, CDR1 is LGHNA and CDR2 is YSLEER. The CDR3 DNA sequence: TGCGCCAGCAGCCAAGCCGCGACAGCCTACTACGAGCAGTACTTC. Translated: CASSQAATAYYEQYF.

This CDR3 reads CASTGTGGQPQHF. The CDR3 bases are TGTGCCAGCACAGGGACAGGGGGCCAGCCCCAGCATTTT. The rearrangement joins TRBV6-6 to TRBJ1-5; 12 bases align to TRBD1. CDR3 size: 13 residues. Germline CDR1 MNHNY, CDR2 SVGAGI (reference sequence). Losses at the gene ends were 7 bases for V and 7 bases for J; bases not matched to a gene: 2.

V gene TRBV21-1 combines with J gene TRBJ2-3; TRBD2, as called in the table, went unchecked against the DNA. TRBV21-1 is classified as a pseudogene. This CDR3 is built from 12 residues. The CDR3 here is CASPQAAGTQYF. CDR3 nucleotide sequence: TGTGCCAGCCCGCAGGCGGCGGGTACGCAGTATTTT.

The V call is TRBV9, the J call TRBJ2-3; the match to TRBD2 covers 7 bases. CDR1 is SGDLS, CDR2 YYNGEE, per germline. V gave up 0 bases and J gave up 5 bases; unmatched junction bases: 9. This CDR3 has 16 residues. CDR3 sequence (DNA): TGTGCCAGCAGCGTAGCTCTAGGGAGGGGAGAAGATACGCAGTATTTT. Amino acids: CASSVALGRGEDTQYF. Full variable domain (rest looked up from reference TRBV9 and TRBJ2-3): DSGVTQTPKHLITATGQRVTLRCSPRSGDLSVYWYQQSLDQGLQFLIQYYNGEERAKGNILERFSAQQFPDLHSELNLSSLELGDSALYFCASSVALGRGEDTQYFGPGTRLTVL.

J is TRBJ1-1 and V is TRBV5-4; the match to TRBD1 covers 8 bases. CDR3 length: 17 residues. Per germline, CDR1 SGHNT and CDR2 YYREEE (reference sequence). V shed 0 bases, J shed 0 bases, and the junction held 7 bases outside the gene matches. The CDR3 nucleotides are TGTGCCAGCAGCTTGGGATGGACAGGGTCCATGAACACTGAAGCTTTCTTT. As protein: CASSLGWTGSMNTEAFF.

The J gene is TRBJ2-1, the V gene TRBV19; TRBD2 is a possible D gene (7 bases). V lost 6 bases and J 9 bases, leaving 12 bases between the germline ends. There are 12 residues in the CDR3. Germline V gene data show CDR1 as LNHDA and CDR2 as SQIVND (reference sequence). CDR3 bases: TGTGCCAGTAGCGGGGGGCGTGTTGAGCAGTTCTTC. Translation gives CASSGGRVEQFF.

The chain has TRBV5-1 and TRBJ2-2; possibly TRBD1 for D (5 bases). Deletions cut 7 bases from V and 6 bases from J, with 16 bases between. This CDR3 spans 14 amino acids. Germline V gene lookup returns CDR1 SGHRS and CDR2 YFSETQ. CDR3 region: CASYGQGIPGELFF. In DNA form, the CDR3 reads TGCGCCAGCTACGGCCAGGGTATACCCGGGGAGCTGTTTTTT.

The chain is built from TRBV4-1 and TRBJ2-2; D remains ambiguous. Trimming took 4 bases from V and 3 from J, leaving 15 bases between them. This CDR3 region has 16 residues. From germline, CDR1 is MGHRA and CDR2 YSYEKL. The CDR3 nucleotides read TGCGCCAGCAGCCTCCCCCCCGGAAGGGACACCGGGGAGCTGTTTTTT. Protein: CASSLPPGRDTGELFF.

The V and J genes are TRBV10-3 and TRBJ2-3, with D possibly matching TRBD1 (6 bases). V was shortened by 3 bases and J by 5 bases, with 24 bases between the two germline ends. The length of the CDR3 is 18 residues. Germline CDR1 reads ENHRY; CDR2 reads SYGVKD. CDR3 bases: TGTGCCATCAGTGATGGGGAAAGCTACAGGGTTCGGGGAGATACGCAGTATTTT. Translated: CAISDGESYRVRGDTQYF.

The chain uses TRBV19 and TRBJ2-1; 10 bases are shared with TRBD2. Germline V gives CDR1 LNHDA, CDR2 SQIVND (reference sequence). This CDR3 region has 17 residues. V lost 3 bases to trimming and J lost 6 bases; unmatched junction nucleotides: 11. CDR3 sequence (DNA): TGTGCCAGTAGTATGAGCGGGGGGGCCTTCGGAAGCAATGAGCAGTTCTTC. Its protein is CASSMSGGAFGSNEQFF.

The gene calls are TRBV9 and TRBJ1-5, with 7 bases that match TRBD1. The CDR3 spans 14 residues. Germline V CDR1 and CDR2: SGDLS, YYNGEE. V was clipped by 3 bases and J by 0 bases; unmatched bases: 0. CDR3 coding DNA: TGTGCCAGCAGCGCAGGGGGTAGCAATCAGCCCCAGCATTTT. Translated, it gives CASSAGGSNQPQHF.

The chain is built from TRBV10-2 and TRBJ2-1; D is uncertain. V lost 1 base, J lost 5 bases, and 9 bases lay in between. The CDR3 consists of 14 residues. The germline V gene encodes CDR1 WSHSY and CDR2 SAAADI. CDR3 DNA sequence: TGCGCCAGCAGTGAGTGGGCACAAGACAATGAGCAGTTCTTC. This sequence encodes CASSEWAQDNEQFF.